The 28 T cell receptor beta chains below were found in one sample sequenced in a study of blood T cells in healthy people across ages. Sample-barcoded 5' priming and a J-beta primer mix drove a second PCR of roughly 6 to 12 cycles. Each CDR3 protein is one row after TCRdb ran MiXCR on the 5' RACE reads. The sample consists of some 1.5 million distinct CDR3 sequences, 28% of them appearing once. The specimen sequenced was blood. These receptors originate from a woman between 25 and 40 years old in good health.

This clonotype was recorded many times. This chain links TRBV29-1 with TRBJ2-3; no reliable D call. The CDR3 extends over 13 amino acids. Germline V gene sequence: CDR1 SQVTM, CDR2 ANQGSEA. V lost 1 base, J lost 4 bases, and 9 bases lay in between. CDR3: CSVEGFLADTQYF. The CDR3 region has the DNA TGCAGCGTTGAAGGGTTTTTGGCAGATACGCAGTATTTT.

With respect to this clonotype: A much larger clonotype is one base distant, so this may be a read error. The CDR3 bases are TGTGCCACCAGCAGAGGAAGGTACGGCTACACCTTC. It yields the protein CATSRGRYGYTF. This rearrangement joins TRBV15 to TRBJ1-2, with D uncertain. The CDR3 extends over 12 amino acids. Germline-derived CDR1 and CDR2 are LNHNV and YYDKDF (reference sequence). V was clipped by 1 base and J by 8 bases, with 8 bases between them. Together with reference TRBV15 and TRBJ1-2, the CDR3 gives the full variable domain: DAMVIQNPRYQVTQFGKPVTLSCSQTLNHNVMYWYQQKSSQAPKLLFHYYDKDFNNEADTPDNFQSRRPNTSFCFLDIRSPGLGDTAMYLCATSRGRYGYTFGSGTRLTVV.

The chain recombines TRBV28 with TRBJ2-7; a possible D gene is TRBD1 (6 bases). CDR1 and CDR2 from the germline V gene are MDHEN and SYDVKM. This CDR3 has 14 residues. Between the trimmed V and J ends, which lost 10 bases and 3 bases, there was a span of 19 bases. CDR3 nucleotide sequence: TGTGCCAACACCCTACCGGGACATTACTACGAGCAGTACTTC. Its protein product is CANTLPGHYYEQYF.

This clonotype was recorded many times. J is TRBJ2-5 and V is TRBV5-1, with 7 positions matching TRBD1. The CDR3 runs 15 residues. Unmatched junction bases numbered 11, after V lost 4 bases and J lost 5 bases. CDR1 is SGHRS, CDR2 YFSETQ, per germline. CDR3 protein: CASSPVGTAHETQYF. In DNA form, the CDR3 reads TGCGCCAGCAGCCCGGTAGGGACAGCTCACGAGACCCAGTACTTC.

The chain combines TRBV3-1 with TRBJ2-1; TRBD1 matches at 9 bases. V lost 1 base to trimming and J lost 1 base; unmatched junction nucleotides: 14. The CDR3 is made up of 20 amino acids. Germline V gene sequence: CDR1 LGHDT, CDR2 YNNKEL (reference sequence). The CDR3 DNA reads TGTGCCAGCAGCCAAGGGGGGGGACACCGGGACAGGGCATCCTACAATGAGCAGTTCTTC. Its translation: CASSQGGGHRDRASYNEQFF.

As concerns this clonotype: A much larger clone lies one base from this, so it may be a read error. This chain connects TRBV29-1 to TRBJ2-4; no clear D gene. The DNA matches TRBJ2-7 better at its end, which makes the J call doubtful. This CDR3 region has 13 residues. CDR1 and CDR2 (germline): SQVTM, ANQGSEA. CDR3 nucleotides: TGCAGCGTTGAATTGAGCCGAGCCTACGAGCAGTACTTC. The encoded protein is CSVELSRAYEQYF.

V is TRBV21-1 and J is TRBJ2-1; the table's D call, TRBD2, has no DNA check behind it. TRBV21-1 is described as a pseudogene. The CDR3 contains 17 residues. This chain's CDR3 is CASSKVGRGGLYNEQFF. CDR3 nucleotides: TGTGCCAGCAGCAAAGTAGGGCGGGGGGGCTTGTACAATGAGCAGTTCTTC.

This chain joins TRBV25-1 and TRBJ2-1; 7 bases line up with TRBD1. J lost 7 bases, V lost 0 bases, and 6 bases had no gene match. Germline V gene lookup returns CDR1 MGHDK and CDR2 SYGVNS. CDR3 size: 15 residues. The CDR3 DNA reads TGTGCCAGCAGTGAATATGACAGGGAAAGTAATGAGCAGTTCTTC. It translates to CASSEYDRESNEQFF.

This sequence joins TRBV20-1 and TRBJ1-2; no reliable D call. CDR3 length: 11 amino acids. From germline, CDR1 is DFQATT and CDR2 SNEGSKA (reference sequence). Trimming left V 7 bases short and J 6 bases short, with 12 bases between. The CDR3, as DNA: TGCAGTGTCCGGGCAGCCGATGGCTACACCTTC. Encoded protein: CSVRAADGYTF.

In its sample, this clonotype was seen many times. The J gene is TRBJ2-3, the V gene TRBV7-2; D remains ambiguous. Germline V CDR1 and CDR2: SGHTA, FQGNSA. The CDR3 extends over 12 amino acids. V lost 5 bases and J lost 6, with 9 bases in between. The chain's CDR3 is CASSRGSDTQYF. CDR3 DNA: TGTGCCAGCAGCCGTGGTTCGGATACGCAGTATTTT.

The chain employs TRBV6-6 and TRBJ2-5, with D perhaps being TRBD1 or TRBD2 (5 bases each). The CDR3 length is 13 residues. Germline V gives CDR1 MNHNY, CDR2 SVGAGI (reference sequence). V was clipped by 9 bases and J by 6 bases, with 17 bases between them. Here the CDR3 DNA reads TGTGCCAGTAGTAGTACGAGGGGAAAGACCCAGTACTTC. Residues: CASSSTRGKTQYF.

There are a few counts of this clonotype. The chain is built from TRBV29-1 and TRBJ2-1; possible D gene TRBD1, 5 bases. The CDR3 spans 14 residues. Trimming shortened V by 4 bases and J by 4 bases, and 14 bases separated the two germline ends. The germline V gene has CDR1 SQVTM and CDR2 ANQGSEA. CDR3 sequence (DNA): TGCAGCGTTGGTAGAAGGACACTTTACAATGAGCAGTTCTTC. It encodes CSVGRRTLYNEQFF.

The chain combines TRBV6-2 or TRBV6-3 with TRBJ1-2; TRBD1 matches 9 bases. Germline assignment: CDR1 MNHEY and CDR2 SVGEGT. The ends lost 5 bases at V and 5 bases at J; junction bases unmatched: 9. CDR3 length equals 15 residues. This CDR3 is CASSQNRGRLYGYTF. CDR3 nucleotides: TGTGCCAGCAGTCAAAACAGGGGGCGATTATATGGCTACACCTTC.

Concerning this clonotype: Being one base from a much bigger clone, this may be a read error. This chain joins TRBV10-3 and TRBJ2-6, with 7 bases fitting TRBD1. This CDR3 contains 13 residues. The V gene's germline CDR1 is ENHRY and CDR2 SYGVKD. In DNA, the CDR3 is TGTGCCATCAAGGGGGCCCGGGCCAACGCCCTGACTTTC. It yields the protein CAIKGARANALTF.

This clonotype was counted only a few times. In DNA form, the CDR3 reads TGTGCCAGCAGTCCACCGAAGGGGCGGGAGACCCAGTACTTC. Protein product: CASSPPKGRETQYF. This chain joins TRBV3-1 and TRBJ2-5, with D tentatively TRBD1 (5 bases). Germline loops: CDR1 LGHDT, CDR2 YNNKEL (reference sequence). CDR3 length: 14 residues. V was cut by 6 bases and J by 5 bases, with 16 bases left in between.

The V and J genes are TRBV10-3 and TRBJ2-2; D is ambiguous. V lost 4 bases to trimming and J lost 3 bases, with 12 bases between them. This CDR3 is 15 amino acids long. CDR1 and CDR2 from the germline V gene are ENHRY and SYGVKD. In nucleotides, the CDR3 is TGTGCCATCAGTGGAAGGGTGGCTTACACCGGGGAGCTGTTTTTT. Protein: CAISGRVAYTGELFF.

This clonotype was counted between two and nine times. This chain connects TRBV7-9 to TRBJ1-1, with unresolved D. The CDR3 is 17 residues long. The germline V gene encodes CDR1 SEHNR and CDR2 FQNEAQ (reference sequence). V gave up 1 base and J gave up 0 bases, with 15 bases separating them. The DNA of the CDR3 is TGTGCCAGCAGCTTAGGTCGGGTCTCCGTCTTGAACACTGAAGCTTTCTTT. Translated: CASSLGRVSVLNTEAFF.

Ten or more counts support this clonotype. J is TRBJ2-1 and V is TRBV6-1; 7 bases align to TRBD2. The V segment lost 7 bases and the J segment 4 bases; nucleotides outside the gene matches: 16. This CDR3 comprises 17 residues. The germline CDR1 and CDR2 sequences are MNHNS and SASEGT. The CDR3 region has the DNA TGTGCCAGCACCCCGCCGGGGGGACGGCGGGTTTACAATGAGCAGTTCTTC. Its protein product is CASTPPGGRRVYNEQFF.

This clonotype has only a few counts. The chain uses TRBV11-2 and TRBJ2-1; TRBD1 agrees at 9 bases. The CDR3 is 14 amino acids. Unmatched junction bases numbered 7, after V lost 5 bases and J lost 8 bases. Germline V lookup: CDR1 SGHAT, CDR2 FQNNGV. CDR3 in DNA: TGTGCCAGCAGCCCTTGGACAGGGGTGGATGAGCAGTTCTTC. This gives the protein CASSPWTGVDEQFF.

In this sample, this clonotype turned up a few times. V gene TRBV7-6 combines with J gene TRBJ2-1, with D tentatively TRBD1 or TRBD2 (6 bases each). CDR1 SGHVS and CDR2 FNYEAQ come from the germline V gene. The CDR3 totals 15 residues. The V end was cut by 1 base, the J end by 9 bases, with 16 bases between. DNA of the CDR3: TGTGCCAGCAGCTTAGGGGGGGCACGAGGGCCTGAGCAGTTCTTC. This gives the protein CASSLGGARGPEQFF.

The chain carries TRBV5-5 and TRBJ1-1, with unresolved D. Germline CDR1 is SGHKS and CDR2 is YYEKEE (reference sequence). This CDR3 spans 15 amino acids. The V gene lost 0 bases and the J gene lost 0 bases, with 9 bases spanning the gap. The CDR3 sequence is CASSLVVSLNTEAFF. CDR3 nucleotide sequence: TGTGCCAGCAGCTTGGTTGTGTCCCTGAACACTGAAGCTTTCTTT.

With respect to this clonotype: A much larger clone differs by one base, so this may be a read error. This sequence joins TRBV21-1 and TRBJ2-1; the listed D gene, TRBD1, was not tested against the DNA. TRBV21-1 is designated a pseudogene. This CDR3 contains 12 residues. The CDR3 sequence is CASSKEGNEQFF. CDR3 DNA: TGTGCCAGCAGCAAAGAGGGGAATGAGCAGTTCTTC.

V usage is TRBV29-1 and J usage is TRBJ1-1; 11 bases line up with TRBD1. The germline V gene encodes CDR1 SQVTM and CDR2 ANQGSEA. There are 14 residues in the CDR3. V was clipped by 7 bases and J by 4 bases; unmatched bases: 8. The CDR3 spells CSAPRGTGGTEAFF. DNA of the CDR3: TGCAGCGCCCCCCGGGGGACAGGGGGCACTGAAGCTTTCTTT.

In the case of this clonotype: A read error may explain this, as a much larger clone is one base away. This rearrangement joins TRBV19 to TRBJ2-1, with 12 bases lining up with TRBD2. With the DNA end fitting TRBJ2-7 better, the J assignment may be wrong. Germline V CDR1 and CDR2: LNHDA, SQIVND (reference sequence). The length of the CDR3 is 15 residues. The CDR3 sequence: CASSQTSGSYNEQYF. CDR3 bases: TGTGCCAGTAGTCAGACTAGCGGGAGCTACAATGAGCAGTACTTC.

The chain uses TRBV11-3 and TRBJ2-3; perhaps D is TRBD1 or TRBD2 (5 bases each). This CDR3 spans 16 amino acids. The germline V gene has CDR1 SGHNT and CDR2 YENEEA. Trimming took 0 bases from V and 3 from J, leaving 13 bases between them. The CDR3 nucleotides are TGTGCCAGCAGCTTAGAGAGCCCAGGGACGACAGATACGCAGTATTTT. It is translated as CASSLESPGTTDTQYF.

This clonotype occurred a few times. The V and J genes are TRBV29-1 and TRBJ1-1; D might be TRBD1 (5 bases). The germline CDR1 and CDR2 sequences are SQVTM and ANQGSEA. The CDR3 consists of 11 residues. Trimming shortened V by 7 bases and J by 7 bases, and 13 bases separated the two germline ends. CDR3 amino acids: CSGSQGDEAFF. CDR3 in DNA: TGCAGCGGATCCCAGGGTGATGAAGCTTTCTTT.

The sample holds many counts of this clonotype. The chain has TRBV28 and TRBJ2-5, with D perhaps being TRBD1 or TRBD2 (7 bases each). CDR1 is MDHEN and CDR2 is SYDVKM in the germline V gene. Trimming cost V 6 bases and J 1 base, with 15 bases left between them. This CDR3 region has 15 residues. The CDR3 DNA sequence: TGTGCCAGCAGCCCAGGGGGGGGAGGCCAAGAGACCCAGTACTTC. Translating gives CASSPGGGGQETQYF.

As for this clonotype: Just one base apart from a much larger clone, this may be a read error. V usage is TRBV6-1 and J usage is TRBJ2-7, with 9 bases that match TRBD1. Germline V gene sequence: CDR1 MNHNS, CDR2 SASEGT. This CDR3 region has 15 residues. The junction had 13 bases not matched to a gene; V was cut back by 8 bases and J by 5 bases. The CDR3 is CASGRTGQGANEQYF. The CDR3 DNA reads TGTGCCAGCGGACGAACGGGACAGGGAGCCAACGAGCAGTACTTC.